This T cell receptor (beta chain) was captured in a study of shared clonotypes between healthy human individuals. Study in general: The donor pool was made up of a couple of women and three men aged 18 to 49.

There are 13 residues in the CDR3. V lost 2 bases, J lost 2 bases, and 5 bases lay in between. CDR1 is MDHEN and CDR2 is SYDVKM in the germline V gene. Deep was the level at which the assay was run. In the source study's methods: Because ImmunoSEQ provided only junction sequences with no quality scores, the filtering differed. Measured with immunoSEQ multiplex PCR; TCRdb has only the in-frame clones, and not every one. Clonal size and the V and J genes are those of that table, whereas D and trimming came from the DNA. The sample contains 550,000 to 600,000 clones, around three quarters of which appear only once.

Sequences were obtained from PBMCs. This receptor was taken from a woman between 35 and 50 years old in good health. Some clones in this sample may be carry-over from other donors' samples. V gene TRBV28 combines with J gene TRBJ2-3; D is undetermined. This CDR3 reads CASSLAATDTQYF. DNA for the CDR3: TGTGCCAGCAGTTTAGCGGCCACAGATACGCAGTATTTT.